Below, 8 T cell receptor beta chains from the same sample are listed, as sequenced in a study of T cell repertoires in cytomegalovirus infection. MiXCR, run by TCRdb on the reads, gives a single entry per CDR3 protein. The data show 510,000 or so distinct CDR3 sequences, 26% seen once. Sequencing used PBMCs. These TCRs come from a human donor in good health (CMV status not recorded). Some clones in this sample may be carry-over from other donors' samples.

This clonotype has more than one count but fewer than ten. This chain links TRBV7-9 with TRBJ1-3; D gene unclear. V shed 5 bases and J shed 2 bases, with 22 bases lying between them. The CDR3 totals 18 residues. Per the germline V gene, CDR1 is SEHNR and CDR2 is FQNEAQ (reference sequence). The CDR3 bases are TGTGCCAGCAGCCCAACCGCGCCTCCACCTTTACCTGGAAACACCATATATTTT. Encoded protein: CASSPTAPPPLPGNTIYF.

This clonotype occurred many times. The chain links TRBV7-2 to TRBJ2-3; TRBD2 matches at 9 bases. CDR1 is SGHTA, CDR2 FQGNSA, per germline. The junction had 8 bases not matched to a gene; V was cut back by 5 bases and J by 2 bases. CDR3 size: 16 residues. In DNA form, the CDR3 reads TGTGCCAGCAGCCCCTTAGCGGGGGAAATCACAGATACGCAGTATTTT. Translating gives CASSPLAGEITDTQYF.

A few counts support this clonotype. The V gene is TRBV7-2, the J gene TRBJ2-7, with a weak D call TRBD2 (6 bases). Trimming cost V 4 bases and J 7 bases, with 20 bases left between them. Germline V CDR1 and CDR2: SGHTA, FQGNSA. The CDR3 sequence is 15 residues long. The CDR3 region is CASSWGLGGDGEQYF. As DNA, the CDR3 is TGTGCCAGCAGCTGGGGCCTGGGGGGTGATGGGGAGCAGTACTTC.

J is TRBJ2-1 and V is TRBV12-3 or TRBV12-4; D is ambiguous. Trimming pared 4 bases from V and 3 bases from J, leaving 4 bases between. This CDR3 comprises 12 residues. CDR3 loop: CASSYYYNEQFF. The CDR3 DNA follows: TGTGCCAGCAGTTACTACTACAATGAGCAGTTCTTC.

This clonotype has at least ten counts. This chain connects TRBV7-8 to TRBJ2-3; D possibly corresponds to TRBD2 (5 bases). This CDR3 contains 17 residues. Germline V gene lookup returns CDR1 SGHVS and CDR2 FQNEAQ. V lost 0 bases to trimming and J lost 1 base, with 14 bases between them. CDR3 nucleotides: TGTGCCAGCAGCTTAGCTCACTCTAGCTTACGCACAGATACGCAGTATTTT. Its translation: CASSLAHSSLRTDTQYF.

This clonotype has a count of ten or more. V usage is TRBV7-3 and J usage is TRBJ2-1, with TRBD1 matching over 10 bases. The germline V gene has CDR1 SGHTA and CDR2 FQGTGA. Trimming at V came to 2 bases and at J to 10 bases, leaving 5 bases not matched to a gene. This CDR3 contains 14 residues. The CDR3 sequence: CASSLYGTGEEQFF. CDR3 DNA sequence: TGTGCCAGCAGCTTATATGGGACAGGGGAAGAGCAGTTCTTC.

This clonotype was picked up a small number of times. J is TRBJ2-7 and V is TRBV12-3 or TRBV12-4; weak D call: TRBD1 (5 bases). Trimming stripped 2 bases from V and 3 bases from J, with 8 bases between. The CDR3 covers 13 residues. The CDR3 DNA reads TGTGCCAGCAGTTTAAGGGGATTCTACGAGCAGTACGTC. Its protein is CASSLRGFYEQYV.

The CDR3 sequence is CASSHTDREAYEQYV. CDR3 nucleotide sequence: TGCGCCAGCAGCCACACGGATCGGGAAGCCTACGAGCAGTACGTC. V is TRBV4-1 and J is TRBJ2-7; tentatively, D is TRBD2 (5 bases). Germline V CDR1 and CDR2: MGHRA, YSYEKL. The CDR3 runs to 15 residues. V dropped 3 bases and J dropped 2 bases, with 14 bases sitting between them.